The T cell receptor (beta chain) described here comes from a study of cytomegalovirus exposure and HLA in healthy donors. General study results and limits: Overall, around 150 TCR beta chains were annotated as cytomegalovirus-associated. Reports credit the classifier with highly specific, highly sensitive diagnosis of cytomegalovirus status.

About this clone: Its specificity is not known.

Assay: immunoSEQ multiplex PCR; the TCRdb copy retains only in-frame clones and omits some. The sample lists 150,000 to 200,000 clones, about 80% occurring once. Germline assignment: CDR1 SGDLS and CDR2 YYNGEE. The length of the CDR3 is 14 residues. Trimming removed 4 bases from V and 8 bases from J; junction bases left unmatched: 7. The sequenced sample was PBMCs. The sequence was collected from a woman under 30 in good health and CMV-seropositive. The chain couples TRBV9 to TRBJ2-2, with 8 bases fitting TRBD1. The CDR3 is CASSRAGGAGELFF. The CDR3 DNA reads TGTGCCAGCAGCCGAGCAGGGGGCGCGGGGGAGCTGTTTTTT.